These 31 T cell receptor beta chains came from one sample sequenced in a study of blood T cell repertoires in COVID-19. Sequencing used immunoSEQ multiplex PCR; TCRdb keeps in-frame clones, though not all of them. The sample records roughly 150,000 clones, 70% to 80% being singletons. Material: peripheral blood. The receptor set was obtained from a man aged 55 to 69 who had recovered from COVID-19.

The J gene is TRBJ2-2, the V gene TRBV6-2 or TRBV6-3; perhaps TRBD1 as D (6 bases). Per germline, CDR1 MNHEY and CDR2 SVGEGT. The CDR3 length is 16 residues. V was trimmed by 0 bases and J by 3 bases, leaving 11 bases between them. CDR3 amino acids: CASSYSNRVYTGELFF. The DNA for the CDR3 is TGTGCCAGCAGTTACTCCAACAGGGTGTACACCGGGGAGCTGTTTTTT.

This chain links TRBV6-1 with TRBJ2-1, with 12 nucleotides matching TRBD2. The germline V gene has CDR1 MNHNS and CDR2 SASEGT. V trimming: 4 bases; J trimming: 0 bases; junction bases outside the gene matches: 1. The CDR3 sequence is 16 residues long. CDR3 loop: CASSVGLAGSYNEQFF. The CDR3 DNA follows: TGTGCCAGCAGTGTGGGACTAGCGGGCTCCTACAATGAGCAGTTCTTC.

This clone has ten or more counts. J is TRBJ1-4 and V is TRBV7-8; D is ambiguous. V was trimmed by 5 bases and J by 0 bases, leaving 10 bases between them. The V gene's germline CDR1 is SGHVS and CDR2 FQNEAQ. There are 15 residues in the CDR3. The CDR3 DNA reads TGTGCCAGCAGCCCGTTTATCGCAACTAATGAAAAACTGTTTTTT. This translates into CASSPFIATNEKLFF.

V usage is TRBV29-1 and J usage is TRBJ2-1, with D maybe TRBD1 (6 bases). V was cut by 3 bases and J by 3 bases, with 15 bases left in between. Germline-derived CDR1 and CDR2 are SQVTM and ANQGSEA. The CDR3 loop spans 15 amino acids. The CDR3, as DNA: TGCAGCGTTGATTCTGGCAGGGGTAACTACAATGAGCAGTTCTTC. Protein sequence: CSVDSGRGNYNEQFF.

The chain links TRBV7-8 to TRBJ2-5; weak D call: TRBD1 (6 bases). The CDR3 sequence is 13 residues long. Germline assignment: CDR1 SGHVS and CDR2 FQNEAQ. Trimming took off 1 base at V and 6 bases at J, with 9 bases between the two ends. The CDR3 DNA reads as TGTGCCAGCAGCTTAGACAGGGAACAGACCCAGTACTTC. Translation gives CASSLDREQTQYF.

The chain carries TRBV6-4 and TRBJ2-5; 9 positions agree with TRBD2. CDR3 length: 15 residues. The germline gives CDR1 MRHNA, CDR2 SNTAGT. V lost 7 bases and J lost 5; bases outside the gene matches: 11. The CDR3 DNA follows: TGTGCCAGCACCGGGAGGCGGGAGGGCCCTGAGACCCAGTACTTC. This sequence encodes CASTGRREGPETQYF.

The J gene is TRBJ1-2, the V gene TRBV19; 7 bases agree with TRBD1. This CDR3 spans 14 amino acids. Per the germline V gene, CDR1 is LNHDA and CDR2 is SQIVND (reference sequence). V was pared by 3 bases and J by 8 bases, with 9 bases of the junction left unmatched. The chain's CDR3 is CASSMDQGVRGYTF. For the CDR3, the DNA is TGTGCCAGTAGTATGGATCAGGGGGTCCGCGGCTACACCTTC. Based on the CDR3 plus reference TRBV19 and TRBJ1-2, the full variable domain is DGGITQSPKYLFRKEGQNVTLSCEQNLNHDAMYWYRQDPGQGLRLIYYSQIVNDFQKGDIAEGYSVSREKKESFPLTVTSAQKNPTAFYLCASSMDQGVRGYTFGSGTRLTVV.

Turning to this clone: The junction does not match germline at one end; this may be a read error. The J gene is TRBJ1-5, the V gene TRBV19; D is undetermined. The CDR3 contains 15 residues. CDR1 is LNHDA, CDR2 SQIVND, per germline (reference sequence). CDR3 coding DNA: TGTGCCAGTAGTATAGCGGCGGGTAGCTATCAGCCCCAGCATTTT. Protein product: CASSIAAGSYQPQHF.

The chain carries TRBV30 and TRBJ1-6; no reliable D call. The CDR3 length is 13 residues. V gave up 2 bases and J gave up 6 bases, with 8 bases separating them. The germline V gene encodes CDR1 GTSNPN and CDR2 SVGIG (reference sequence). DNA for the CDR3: TGTGCCTGGAGTAGTGACACTAATTCACCCCTCCACTTT. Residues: CAWSSDTNSPLHF.

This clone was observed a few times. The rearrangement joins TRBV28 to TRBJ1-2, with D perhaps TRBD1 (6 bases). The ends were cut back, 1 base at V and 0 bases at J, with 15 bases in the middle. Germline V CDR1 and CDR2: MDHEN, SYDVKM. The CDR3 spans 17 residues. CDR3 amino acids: CASSLYKDRYTNYGYTF. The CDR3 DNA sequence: TGTGCCAGCAGTTTATACAAGGACAGATATACTAACTATGGCTACACCTTC.

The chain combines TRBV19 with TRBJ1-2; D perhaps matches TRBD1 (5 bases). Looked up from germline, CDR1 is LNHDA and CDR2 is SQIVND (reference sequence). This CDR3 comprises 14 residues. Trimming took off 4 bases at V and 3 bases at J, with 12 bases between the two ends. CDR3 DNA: TGTGCCAGTAGTACCCCTGCAGGGTACTATGGCTACACCTTC. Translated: CASSTPAGYYGYTF.

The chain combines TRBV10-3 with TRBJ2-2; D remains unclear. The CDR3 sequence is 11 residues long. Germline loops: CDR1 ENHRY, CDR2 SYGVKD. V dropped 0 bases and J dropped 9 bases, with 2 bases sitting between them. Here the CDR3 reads CAISESWELFF. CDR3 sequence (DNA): TGTGCCATCAGTGAGTCCTGGGAGCTGTTTTTT.

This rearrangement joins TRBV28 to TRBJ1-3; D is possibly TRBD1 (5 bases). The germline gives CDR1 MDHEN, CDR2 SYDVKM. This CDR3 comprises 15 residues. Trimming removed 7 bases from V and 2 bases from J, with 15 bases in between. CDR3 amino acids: CASITGGTTGNTIYF. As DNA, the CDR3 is TGTGCCAGCATCACGGGGGGGACCACTGGAAACACCATATATTTT.

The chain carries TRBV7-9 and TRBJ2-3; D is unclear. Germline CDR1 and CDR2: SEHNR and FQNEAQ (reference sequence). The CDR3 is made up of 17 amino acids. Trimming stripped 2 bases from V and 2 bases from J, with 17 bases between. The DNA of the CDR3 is TGTGCCAGCAGCTTATCGATGACACATTATAACACAGATACGCAGTATTTT. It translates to CASSLSMTHYNTDTQYF.

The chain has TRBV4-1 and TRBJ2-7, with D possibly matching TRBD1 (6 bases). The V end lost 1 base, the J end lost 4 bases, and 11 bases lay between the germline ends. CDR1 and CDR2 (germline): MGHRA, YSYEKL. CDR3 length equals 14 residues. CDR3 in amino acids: CASSQGPQGYEQYF. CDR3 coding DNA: TGCGCCAGCAGCCAAGGCCCCCAGGGGTACGAGCAGTACTTC.

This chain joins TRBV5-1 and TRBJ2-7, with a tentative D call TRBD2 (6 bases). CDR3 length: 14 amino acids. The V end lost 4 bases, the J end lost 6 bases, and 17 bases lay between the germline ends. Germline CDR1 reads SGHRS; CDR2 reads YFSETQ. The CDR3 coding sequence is TGCGCCAGCAGCCCGGAGCGGGCTCTCTCCGAGCAGTACTTC. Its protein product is CASSPERALSEQYF.

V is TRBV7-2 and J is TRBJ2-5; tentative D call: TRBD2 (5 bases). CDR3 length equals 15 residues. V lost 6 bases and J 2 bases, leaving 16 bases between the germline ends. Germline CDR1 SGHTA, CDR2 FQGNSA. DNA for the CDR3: TGTGCCAGCAGAACCCCGCGGGTGGGGCAAGAGACCCAGTACTTC. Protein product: CASRTPRVGQETQYF.

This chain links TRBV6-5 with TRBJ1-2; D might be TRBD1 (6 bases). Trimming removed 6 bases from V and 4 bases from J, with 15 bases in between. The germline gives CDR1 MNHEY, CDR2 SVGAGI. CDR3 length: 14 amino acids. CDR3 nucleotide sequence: TGTGCCAGCAGATATACAGGGATGTCCTATGGCTACACCTTC. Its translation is CASRYTGMSYGYTF.

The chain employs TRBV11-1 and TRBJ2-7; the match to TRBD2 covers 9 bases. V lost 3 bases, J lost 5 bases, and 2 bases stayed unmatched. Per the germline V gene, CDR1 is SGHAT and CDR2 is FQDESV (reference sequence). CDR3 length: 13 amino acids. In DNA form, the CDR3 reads TGTGCCAGCAGCTTGCGGGAGGGCGACGAGCAGTACTTC. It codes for CASSLREGDEQYF.

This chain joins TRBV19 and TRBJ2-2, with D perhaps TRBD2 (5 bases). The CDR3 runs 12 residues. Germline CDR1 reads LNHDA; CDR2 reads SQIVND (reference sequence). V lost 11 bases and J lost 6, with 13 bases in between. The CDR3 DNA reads TGTGCCTCCTATCGCGGGTCCGGGGAGCTGTTTTTT. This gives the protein CASYRGSGELFF. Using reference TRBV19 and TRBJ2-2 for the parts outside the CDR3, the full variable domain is DGGITQSPKYLFRKEGQNVTLSCEQNLNHDAMYWYRQDPGQGLRLIYYSQIVNDFQKGDIAEGYSVSREKKESFPLTVTSAQKNPTAFYLCASYRGSGELFFGEGSRLTVL.

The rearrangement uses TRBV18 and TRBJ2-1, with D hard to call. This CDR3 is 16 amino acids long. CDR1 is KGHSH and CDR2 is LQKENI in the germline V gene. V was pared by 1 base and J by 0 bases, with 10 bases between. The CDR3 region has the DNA TGTGCCAGCTCACCACGTTCCCGGAGCTCCTACAATGAGCAGTTCTTC. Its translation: CASSPRSRSSYNEQFF. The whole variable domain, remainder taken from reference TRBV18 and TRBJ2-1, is NAGVMQNPRHLVRRRGQEARLRCSPMKGHSHVYWYRQLPEEGLKFMVYLQKENIIDESGMPKERFSAEFPKEGPSILRIQQVVRGDSAAYFCASSPRSRSSYNEQFFGPGTRLTVL.

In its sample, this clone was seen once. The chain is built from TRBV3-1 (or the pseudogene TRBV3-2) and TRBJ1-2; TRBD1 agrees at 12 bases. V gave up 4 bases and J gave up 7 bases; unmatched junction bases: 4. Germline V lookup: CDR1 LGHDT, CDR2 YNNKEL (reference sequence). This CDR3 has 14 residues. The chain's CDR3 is CASSLGQGASGYTF. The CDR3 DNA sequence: TGTGCCAGCAGCCTGGGACAGGGGGCGAGTGGCTACACCTTC.

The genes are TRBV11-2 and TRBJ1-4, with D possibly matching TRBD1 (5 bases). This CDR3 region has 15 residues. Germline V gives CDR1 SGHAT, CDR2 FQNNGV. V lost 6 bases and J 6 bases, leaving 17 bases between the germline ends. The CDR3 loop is CASSPGRGPYEKLFF. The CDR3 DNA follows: TGTGCCAGCAGTCCCGGAAGGGGCCCCTATGAAAAACTGTTTTTT.

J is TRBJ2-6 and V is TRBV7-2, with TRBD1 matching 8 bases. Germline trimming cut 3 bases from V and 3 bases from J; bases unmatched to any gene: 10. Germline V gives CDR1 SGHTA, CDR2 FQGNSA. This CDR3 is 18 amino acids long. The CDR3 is CASSFLPGQAFGANVLTF. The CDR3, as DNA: TGTGCCAGCAGCTTCCTTCCGGGACAGGCCTTTGGGGCCAACGTCCTGACTTTC. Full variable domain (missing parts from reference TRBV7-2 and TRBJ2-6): GAGVSQSPSNKVTEKGKDVELRCDPISGHTALYWYRQSLGQGLEFLIYFQGNSAPDKSGLPSDRFSAERTGGSVSTLTIQRTQQEDSAVYLCASSFLPGQAFGANVLTFGAGSRLTVL.

The CDR3, as DNA: TGTGCCAGCAGCGTTTCTGCAGGGGGAACTAATGAAAAACTGTTTTTT. This translates into CASSVSAGGTNEKLFF. The chain uses TRBV9 and TRBJ1-4, with TRBD1 matching 7 bases. Trimming removed 2 bases from V and 1 base from J; junction bases left unmatched: 5. CDR3 length equals 16 residues. The V gene's germline CDR1 is SGDLS and CDR2 YYNGEE. Full variable domain (outside the CDR3, taken from reference TRBV9 and TRBJ1-4): DSGVTQTPKHLITATGQRVTLRCSPRSGDLSVYWYQQSLDQGLQFLIQYYNGEERAKGNILERFSAQQFPDLHSELNLSSLELGDSALYFCASSVSAGGTNEKLFFGSGTQLSVL.

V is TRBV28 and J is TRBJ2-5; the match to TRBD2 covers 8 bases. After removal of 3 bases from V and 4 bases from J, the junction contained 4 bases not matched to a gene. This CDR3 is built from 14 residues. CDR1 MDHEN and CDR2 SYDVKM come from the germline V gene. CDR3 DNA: TGTGCCAGCAGTTTGAGAGCGGGGGTAGAGACCCAGTACTTC. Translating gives CASSLRAGVETQYF. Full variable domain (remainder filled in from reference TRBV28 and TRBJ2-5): DVKVTQSSRYLVKRTGEKVFLECVQDMDHENMFWYRQDPGLGLRLIYFSYDVKMKEKGDIPEGYSVSREKKERFSLILESASTNQTSMYLCASSLRAGVETQYFGPGTRLLVL.

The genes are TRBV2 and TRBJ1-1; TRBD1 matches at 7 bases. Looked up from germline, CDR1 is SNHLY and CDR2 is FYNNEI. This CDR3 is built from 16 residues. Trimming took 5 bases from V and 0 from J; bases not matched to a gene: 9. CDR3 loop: CASSYDRVNLNTEAFF. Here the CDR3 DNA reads TGTGCCAGCAGTTACGACAGGGTGAACCTGAACACTGAAGCTTTCTTT. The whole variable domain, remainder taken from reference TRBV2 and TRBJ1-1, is EPEVTQTPSHQVTQMGQEVILRCVPISNHLYFYWYRQILGQKVEFLVSFYNNEISEKSEIFDDQFSVERPDGSNFTLKIRSTKLEDSAMYFCASSYDRVNLNTEAFFGQGTRLTVV.

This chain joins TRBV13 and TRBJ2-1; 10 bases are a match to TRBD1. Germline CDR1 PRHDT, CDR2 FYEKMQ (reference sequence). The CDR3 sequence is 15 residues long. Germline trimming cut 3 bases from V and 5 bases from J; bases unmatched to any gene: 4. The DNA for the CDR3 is TGTGCCAGCAGCTTGGGACAGGGGCTTAACAATGAGCAGTTCTTC. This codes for CASSLGQGLNNEQFF.

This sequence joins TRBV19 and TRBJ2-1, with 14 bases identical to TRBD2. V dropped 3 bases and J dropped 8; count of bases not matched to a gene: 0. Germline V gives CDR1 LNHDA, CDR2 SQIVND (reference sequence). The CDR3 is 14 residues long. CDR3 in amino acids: CASSMTSGGDEQFF. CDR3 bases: TGTGCCAGTAGTATGACTAGCGGGGGGGATGAGCAGTTCTTC.

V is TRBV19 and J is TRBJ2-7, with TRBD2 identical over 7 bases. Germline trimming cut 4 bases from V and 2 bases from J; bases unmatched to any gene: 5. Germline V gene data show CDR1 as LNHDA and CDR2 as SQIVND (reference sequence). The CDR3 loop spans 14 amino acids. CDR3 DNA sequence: TGTGCCAGTAGTAGAGGACTAGAGACCTACGAGCAGTACTTC. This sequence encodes CASSRGLETYEQYF. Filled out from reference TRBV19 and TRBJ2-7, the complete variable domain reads DGGITQSPKYLFRKEGQNVTLSCEQNLNHDAMYWYRQDPGQGLRLIYYSQIVNDFQKGDIAEGYSVSREKKESFPLTVTSAQKNPTAFYLCASSRGLETYEQYFGPGTRLTVT.

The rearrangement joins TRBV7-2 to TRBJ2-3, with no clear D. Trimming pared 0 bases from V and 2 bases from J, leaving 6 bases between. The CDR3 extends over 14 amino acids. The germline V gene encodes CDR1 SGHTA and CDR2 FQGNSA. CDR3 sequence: CASSLARFTDTQYF. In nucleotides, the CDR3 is TGTGCCAGCAGCTTAGCGCGGTTCACAGATACGCAGTATTTT. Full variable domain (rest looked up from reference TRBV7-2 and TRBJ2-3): GAGVSQSPSNKVTEKGKDVELRCDPISGHTALYWYRQSLGQGLEFLIYFQGNSAPDKSGLPSDRFSAERTGGSVSTLTIQRTQQEDSAVYLCASSLARFTDTQYFGPGTRLTVL.